This TCR beta chain was identified during a study of T cell responses to AZD1222 COVID-19 vaccine (dated by TCRdb to the early 2020s). Broadly, across the study: A total of 233 trial participants underwent TCR sequencing, of whom more than 200 had received two doses of AZD1222 and about 25 had received two doses of the MenACWY control vaccine. Trial participants were enrolled into age subgroups of 18-55, 56-69 and 70-plus years, which contained roughly 150, 30 and 60 TCR-sequenced participants, respectively. Broad study findings and their caveats: In the small 56-69-year group, the increase in depth fell short of significance, most likely because of low power. The whole spike protein was spanned by vaccine-associated CD4 TCRs, and dominant responses were seen in regions 160-218 and 743-854. Reportedly, almost half of the unique spike-specific TCRs recognized epitopes lying outside the regions that are mutated in the B.1.351 and B.1.1.7 variants. Conclusions about previously exposed vaccinees were limited because only six AZD1222 recipients were SARS-CoV-2 seropositive at baseline. Participants were mostly white British and included more females than males, and it was suggested by the authors that clonal diversity may have been underestimated. Because no samples from the day 14 peak response were available, repertoires could be characterized only after the peak T cell response. After two AZD1222 doses, both the breadth and the depth of spike-specific TCRs were significantly higher than at day 0 and than in MenACWY recipients.

The CDR3 regions of human TCRbeta chains were analyzed by immunosequencing. From the authors' description of their analysis: Repertoire TCRs were matched against a reference library of SARS-CoV-2-specific TCRs generated with the MIRA antigen-specificity platform. Breadth was defined as the fraction of unique TCRs that were SARS-CoV-2-associated, and depth was defined as the fraction of total T cells that were SARS-CoV-2-associated. Using the MIRA data, each spike-specific TCR was mapped to the spike region that the TCR reacts to and placed in a CD4 or CD8 class. Log10-transformed breadth and depth values were compared by one-way ANOVA with Sidak's multiple comparisons tests. TCRdb re-hosts the immuneACCESS table, in-frame sequences only. Its copies lack some clones; in the studies checked, an unresolved V gene accounts for under half of them, and the cause for the rest is not known. That table supplies the V and J calls and clone size; D and trimming were determined from the DNA. Here the sample has some 130,000 clones; roughly 90% occur a single time. In total, the top ten clones hold around 2.6% of the sample.

In light of the paper, this sample's time point label describes: about 28 days (+/-7) after the second vaccine dose. AZD1222 recipients with second doses at about 4 weeks or about 12 weeks were pooled, because spike-specific TCR depth and breadth did not differ between schedules. The vaccinee samples were drawn from two UK trials, COV001 and COV002, one of which was a single-blind randomized controlled phase 2/3 trial testing AZD1222 (ChAdOx1 nCoV-19) in healthy adults. Trial participant PBMC samples were collected at day 0 and day 28 after the second dose for TCRbeta chain sequencing. Turning to this clone: What antigen it recognizes has not been identified. The sample holds no much larger clone one base away, and base qualities are not on file.

The V end loses 4 bases and the J end loses 7 bases, and a stretch of 11 bases separates them. Counted from cysteine to phenylalanine, this CDR3 has 13 amino acids. Only CDR3 DNA remains: 39 bases, in frame from the first base. Taken from the germline V gene, the CDR1 and CDR2 loops are SGHDN and FVKESK. The TCR comes from an adult who received the AZD1222 COVID-19 vaccine. Recombination joined TRBV14 with TRBJ1-5; a tentative D match to TRBD1 spans 5 bases. The specimen was peripheral blood, collected 28 days after the second AZD1222 dose. Here is the DNA: TGTGCCAGCAGCCGGGACGGTTTCCAGCCCCAGCATTTT. This gives the protein CASSRDGFQPQHF.